The 23 T cell receptor beta chains in this list originate from one sample, sequenced in a study of shared clonotypes between healthy human individuals. Some clones are missing from TCRdb's copy, which holds only in-frame ones; the method was immunoSEQ multiplex PCR. The table has roughly 2 million clones, roughly 95% seen once. CD45RO-negative, CCR7-selected cells formed the naive CD8 fraction, which excluded terminally differentiated effector memory CD45RA+ cells. Sequenced input: naive CD8+ T cells sorted from blood. These receptors originate from a man younger than 35 in good health.

The rearrangement links TRBV7-2 to TRBJ2-5, with 15 bases matching TRBD2. The germline CDR1 and CDR2 sequences are SGHTA and FQGNSA. V was pared by 5 bases and J by 5 bases, with 6 bases of the junction left unmatched. The CDR3 spans 16 residues. The CDR3 DNA reads as TGTGCCAGCAGCCCGTGGACTAGCGGGAGGGCGGAGACCCAGTACTTC. It is translated as CASSPWTSGRAETQYF.

The J gene is TRBJ2-7, the V gene TRBV29-1, with D possibly being TRBD1 or TRBD2 (5 bases each). Per germline, CDR1 SQVTM and CDR2 ANQGSEA. V was clipped by 1 base and J by 0 bases, with 16 bases between them. CDR3 size: 16 residues. CDR3 sequence: CSVEGIWTDSSYEQYF. The CDR3 DNA reads TGCAGCGTTGAAGGTATTTGGACTGACAGCTCCTACGAGCAGTACTTC.

This rearrangement joins TRBV5-4 to TRBJ2-1; D unresolved. V dropped 0 bases and J dropped 4 bases, with 11 bases sitting between them. This CDR3 has 15 amino acids. Germline CDR1 reads SGHNT; CDR2 reads YYREEE (reference sequence). The CDR3 protein is CASSLEGSAYNEQFF. For the CDR3, the DNA is TGTGCCAGCAGCTTGGAAGGAAGCGCTTACAATGAGCAGTTCTTC.

Regarding this clone: Other DNA sequences in the sample encode the same CDR3. This chain uses TRBV11-2 with TRBJ2-7; 11 positions agree with TRBD2. Germline assignment: CDR1 SGHAT and CDR2 FQNNGV. The CDR3 runs to 15 residues. Trimming cost V 4 bases and J 0 bases; bases outside gene matches: 2. CDR3 in DNA: TGTGCCAGCAGCTGGCTAGCGGGGGGCTCCTACGAGCAGTACTTC. This translates into CASSWLAGGSYEQYF.

The rearrangement links TRBV6-5 to TRBJ1-5; unclear D gene. Germline CDR1 reads MNHEY; CDR2 reads SVGAGI. V was clipped by 2 bases and J by 9 bases, with 14 bases between them. The CDR3 is 14 amino acids. In DNA form, the CDR3 reads TGTGCCAGCAGTTACGCTAACTCCCACGCGCCCCAGCATTTT. Translating gives CASSYANSHAPQHF.

This sequence joins TRBV9 and TRBJ1-4; D is undetermined. Germline V gene lookup returns CDR1 SGDLS and CDR2 YYNGEE. Deletions cut 0 bases from V and 7 bases from J, with 16 bases between. The CDR3 has 16 amino acids. Written as DNA, the CDR3 is TGTGCCAGCAGCGTAGAGTTGAACAGCACCCCTGAAAAACTGTTTTTT. Translating gives CASSVELNSTPEKLFF.

The genes are TRBV4-1 and TRBJ2-7; D remains ambiguous. V dropped 0 bases and J dropped 4 bases, with 7 bases sitting between them. This CDR3 contains 13 residues. Germline CDR1 is MGHRA and CDR2 is YSYEKL. The CDR3 is CASSQELRYEQYF. CDR3 DNA: TGCGCCAGCAGCCAAGAATTGCGTTACGAGCAGTACTTC.

The chain links TRBV10-2 to TRBJ1-5; 7 bases match TRBD1. V lost 10 bases, J lost 6 bases, and 6 bases stayed unmatched. The V gene's germline CDR1 is WSHSY and CDR2 SAAADI. The CDR3 is made up of 12 amino acids. This CDR3 is CATGTVRQPQHF. CDR3 DNA sequence: TGCGCCACCGGGACAGTTCGTCAGCCCCAGCATTTT.

CDR3 bases: TGCGCCAGCAGCCAAATAACTAGCGGGGGGTCCTACAATGAGCAGTTCTTC. Its translation is CASSQITSGGSYNEQFF. The V gene is TRBV4-1, the J gene TRBJ2-1; 12 bases agree with TRBD2. The CDR3 spans 17 residues. J was trimmed by 1 base and V by 2 bases; bases with no gene match: 3. Looked up from germline, CDR1 is MGHRA and CDR2 is YSYEKL.

The chain links TRBV30 to TRBJ2-7, with D perhaps matching TRBD1 (5 bases). The CDR3 covers 11 residues. CDR1 is GTSNPN and CDR2 is SVGIG in the germline V gene (reference sequence). Trimming left V 3 bases short and J 6 bases short, with 9 bases between. CDR3 loop: CAWRATGEQYF. In DNA form, the CDR3 reads TGTGCCTGGAGGGCTACAGGCGAGCAGTACTTC.

The V call is TRBV11-2, the J call TRBJ2-3; D might be TRBD2 (6 bases). V lost 5 bases, J lost 6 bases, and 18 bases lay in between. The CDR3 sequence is 15 residues long. The germline CDR1 and CDR2 sequences are SGHAT and FQNNGV. CDR3 loop: CASSRIAGSSDTQYF. The CDR3 coding sequence is TGTGCCAGCAGCCGCATCGCGGGGAGTTCGGATACGCAGTATTTT.

The chain combines TRBV11-2 with TRBJ2-1, with a weak D call TRBD1 (6 bases). V shed 8 bases and J shed 4 bases, with 12 bases lying between them. Germline values: CDR1 SGHAT, CDR2 FQNNGV. The CDR3 sequence is 13 residues long. The CDR3 DNA sequence: TGTGCCAGCTGGGGGCTACCGTACAATGAGCAGTTCTTC. Its translation: CASWGLPYNEQFF.

V usage is TRBV4-1 and J usage is TRBJ2-2, with 9 positions matching TRBD1. After removal of 3 bases from V and 1 base from J, the junction contained 0 bases not matched to a gene. The CDR3 sequence is 15 residues long. Germline V gene sequence: CDR1 MGHRA, CDR2 YSYEKL. The CDR3 DNA sequence: TGCGCCAGCAGCCAGGGACAGGGGAACACCGGGGAGCTGTTTTTT. This translates into CASSQGQGNTGELFF.

The genes are TRBV7-6 and TRBJ2-7; possibly TRBD1 for D (5 bases). Germline assignment: CDR1 SGHVS and CDR2 FNYEAQ. There are 14 residues in the CDR3. The V end lost 3 bases, the J end lost 4 bases, and 13 bases lay between the germline ends. The CDR3 spells CASSFGQGRYEQYF. For the CDR3, the DNA is TGTGCCAGCAGCTTTGGTCAGGGCAGATACGAGCAGTACTTC.

The chain carries TRBV29-1 and TRBJ2-3; D gene unclear. Germline CDR1 SQVTM, CDR2 ANQGSEA. This CDR3 is built from 15 residues. Trimming shortened V by 0 bases and J by 5 bases, and 15 bases separated the two germline ends. The CDR3 DNA reads TGCAGCGTTGAAGAGAACCCCGTAGGAATAGATACGCAGTATTTT. This sequence encodes CSVEENPVGIDTQYF.

In the case of this clone: The same CDR3 also results from other DNA sequences found in this sample. The chain carries TRBV7-9 and TRBJ2-7; 7 bases map to TRBD1. The CDR3 covers 13 residues. Germline V lookup: CDR1 SEHNR, CDR2 FQNEAQ (reference sequence). V was clipped by 5 bases and J by 2 bases; unmatched bases: 3. As DNA, the CDR3 is TGTGCCAGCAGCACCGGGACAGCCTACGAGCAGTACTTC. This sequence encodes CASSTGTAYEQYF.

On this clone: The same CDR3 also results from other DNA sequences found in this sample. The chain has TRBV4-3 and TRBJ1-1; D ambiguous. The CDR3 covers 13 residues. Germline CDR1 LGHNA, CDR2 YSLEER. The germline V and J ends were trimmed by 1 base and 1 base, with 4 bases remaining between them. The CDR3 DNA reads as TGCGCCAGCAGCCAAGTTAGGAACACTGAAGCTTTCTTT. Translated: CASSQVRNTEAFF.

The chain has TRBV5-8 and TRBJ1-1; D is undetermined. V lost 4 bases, J lost 10 bases, and 20 bases lay in between. The CDR3 loop spans 14 amino acids. The germline V gene encodes CDR1 SGHTS and CDR2 YDEGEE. CDR3 residues: CASSGESGIYGAFF. The CDR3 DNA follows: TGTGCCAGCAGCGGGGAGTCCGGGATCTACGGAGCTTTCTTT. The variable domain in full, completed from reference TRBV5-8 and TRBJ1-1, reads EAGVTQSPTHLIKTRGQQATLRCSPISGHTSVYWYQQALGLGLQFLLWYDEGEERNRGNFPPRFSGRQFPNYSSELNVNALELEDSALYLCASSGESGIYGAFFGQGTRLTVV.

J is TRBJ1-1 and V is TRBV28, with D perhaps matching TRBD1 (5 bases). The CDR3 runs 14 residues. CDR1 MDHEN and CDR2 SYDVKM come from the germline V gene. V was trimmed by 3 bases and J by 7 bases, leaving 15 bases between them. CDR3 coding DNA: TGTGCCAGCAGTTTTAGGACAATGGGAGGTGAAGCTTTCTTT. This gives the protein CASSFRTMGGEAFF. Full variable domain (rest looked up from reference TRBV28 and TRBJ1-1): DVKVTQSSRYLVKRTGEKVFLECVQDMDHENMFWYRQDPGLGLRLIYFSYDVKMKEKGDIPEGYSVSREKKERFSLILESASTNQTSMYLCASSFRTMGGEAFFGQGTRLTVV.

With regard to this clone: Within the sample, other DNA sequences also encode this same CDR3. The rearrangement joins TRBV27 to TRBJ1-5; D may be TRBD1 (6 bases). CDR1 and CDR2 from the germline V gene are MNHEY and SMNVEV (reference sequence). The CDR3 totals 16 residues. Trimming shortened V by 5 bases and J by 1 base, and 15 bases separated the two germline ends. The CDR3 protein is CASSPSSGESNQPQHF. Written as DNA, the CDR3 is TGTGCCAGCAGTCCCTCATCAGGGGAAAGCAATCAGCCCCAGCATTTT.

The V call is TRBV4-3, the J call TRBJ2-7; no firm D call. The CDR3 sequence is 13 residues long. V dropped 4 bases and J dropped 3 bases, with 10 bases sitting between them. Germline values: CDR1 LGHNA, CDR2 YSLEER. CDR3 bases: TGCGCCAGCAGCCTCGCGATCTTCTACGAGCAGTACTTC. It encodes CASSLAIFYEQYF.

The rearrangement links TRBV5-4 to TRBJ2-3; TRBD2 agrees at 8 bases. The V segment lost 4 bases and the J segment 0 bases; nucleotides outside the gene matches: 10. The CDR3 contains 17 residues. Germline lookup yields CDR1 SGHNT and CDR2 YYREEE (reference sequence). CDR3 protein: CASSDTLAGGSTDTQYF. The CDR3 nucleotides are TGTGCCAGCAGCGACACCCTGGCGGGGGGTAGCACAGATACGCAGTATTTT.

As regards this clone: The same CDR3 arises from other DNA sequences in this sample as well. The chain has TRBV4-3 and TRBJ2-1; 10 nucleotides align to TRBD2. Trimming took 0 bases from V and 6 from J; bases not matched to a gene: 8. The germline V gene encodes CDR1 LGHNA and CDR2 YSLEER. The CDR3 covers 17 residues. The CDR3 nucleotides read TGCGCCAGCAGCCAAGATCCCCTAGCGGGAGAGGGCAATGAGCAGTTCTTC. Translating gives CASSQDPLAGEGNEQFF.